This TCR beta chain was recorded in a study of blood T cell repertoires in COVID-19. For the study at large: From the United States, Italy and Spain came samples of acute and convalescent COVID-19.

The method was immunoSEQ multiplex PCR; TCRdb's version includes in-frame clones alone and lacks a portion of them. Of about 240,000 clones in the sample, roughly 80% were seen once. The V gene's germline CDR1 is SNHLY and CDR2 FYNNEI. CDR3 size: 14 residues. The V end lost 7 bases, the J end lost 4 bases, and 17 bases lay between the germline ends. This rearrangement joins TRBV2 to TRBJ2-7; possibly TRBD1 for D (6 bases). This receptor was identified in a woman younger than 35 with acute or convalescent COVID-19. The sample was peripheral blood. The CDR3 region is CASTGTSYGYEQYF. The CDR3 DNA follows: TGTGCCAGCACGGGGACATCCTACGGATACGAGCAGTACTTC.